This T cell receptor beta chain was profiled in a study of CD8+ T cells in alopecia areata. The investigators collected lesional scalp punch biopsies and peripheral blood from alopecia areata patients. The study, taken as a whole, reports: Among patients, TCR sharing was less clear than in mice, a difference possibly due in part to HLA diversity in the patient population. Normal skin's resident alphabeta T cells are also sequenced in scalp samples.

RNA was extracted and reverse transcribed into cDNA as the sequencing template. Measured with immunoSEQ multiplex PCR; TCRdb has only the in-frame clones, and not every one. The data show roughly 140,000 clones, approximately 50% seen once. Notes on this clone: Its antigen is undetermined.

The germline CDR1 and CDR2 sequences are GTSNPN and SVGIG (reference sequence). CDR3 length: 11 residues. Between the trimmed V and J ends, which lost 2 bases and 11 bases, there was a span of 10 bases. V gene TRBV30 combines with J gene TRBJ1-5, with D perhaps TRBD1 (5 bases). The source was CD4+ T cells sorted from blood, collected at week 0. The receptor's source is a human donor with alopecia areata. The CDR3 DNA is TGTGCCTGGAGTAACGGGGGGACCCAGCATTTT. Translation: CAWSNGGTQHF.